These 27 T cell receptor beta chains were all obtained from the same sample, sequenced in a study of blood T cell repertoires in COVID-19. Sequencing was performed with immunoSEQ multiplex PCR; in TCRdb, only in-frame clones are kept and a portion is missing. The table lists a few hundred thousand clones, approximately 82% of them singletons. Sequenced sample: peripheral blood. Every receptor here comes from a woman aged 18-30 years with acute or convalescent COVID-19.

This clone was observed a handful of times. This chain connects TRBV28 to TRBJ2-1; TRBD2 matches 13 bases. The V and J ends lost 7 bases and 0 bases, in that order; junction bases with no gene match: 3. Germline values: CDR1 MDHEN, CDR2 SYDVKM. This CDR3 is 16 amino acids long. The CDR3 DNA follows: TGTGCCAGCATACTAGCGGGAGGGAGCTCCTACAATGAGCAGTTCTTC. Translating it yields CASILAGGSSYNEQFF.

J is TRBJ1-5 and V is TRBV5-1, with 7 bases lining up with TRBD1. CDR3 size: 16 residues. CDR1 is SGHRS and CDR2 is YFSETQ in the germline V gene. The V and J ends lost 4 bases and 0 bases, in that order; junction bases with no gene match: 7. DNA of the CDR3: TGCGCCAGCAGCCCGGGGGACAGCTATAGCAATCAGCCCCAGCATTTT. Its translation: CASSPGDSYSNQPQHF. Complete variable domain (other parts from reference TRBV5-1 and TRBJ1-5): KAGVTQTPRYLIKTRGQQVTLSCSPISGHRSVSWYQQTPGQGLQFLFEYFSETQRNKGNFPGRFSGRQFSNSRSEMNVSTLELGDSALYLCASSPGDSYSNQPQHFGDGTRLSIL.

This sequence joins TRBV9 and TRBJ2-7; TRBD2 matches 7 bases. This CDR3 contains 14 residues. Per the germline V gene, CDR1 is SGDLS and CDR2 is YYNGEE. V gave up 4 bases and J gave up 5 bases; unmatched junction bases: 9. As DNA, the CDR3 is TGTGCCAGCAGCTCCGAGGCGGGAGCGGACGAGCAGTACTTC. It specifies CASSSEAGADEQYF.

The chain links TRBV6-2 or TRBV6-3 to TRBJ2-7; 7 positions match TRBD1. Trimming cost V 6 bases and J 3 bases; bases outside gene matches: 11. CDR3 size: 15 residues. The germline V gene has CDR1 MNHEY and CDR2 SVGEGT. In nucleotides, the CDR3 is TGTGCCAGCAGCCGATCACCGGGACAGAACTACGAGCAGTACTTC. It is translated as CASSRSPGQNYEQYF.

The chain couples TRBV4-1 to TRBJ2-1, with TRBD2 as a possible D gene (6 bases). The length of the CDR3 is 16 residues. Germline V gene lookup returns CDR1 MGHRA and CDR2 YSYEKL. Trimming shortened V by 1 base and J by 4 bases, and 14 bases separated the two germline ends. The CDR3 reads CASSQAYSGYYNEQFF. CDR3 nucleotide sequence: TGCGCCAGCAGCCAAGCTTACAGCGGGTATTACAATGAGCAGTTCTTC.

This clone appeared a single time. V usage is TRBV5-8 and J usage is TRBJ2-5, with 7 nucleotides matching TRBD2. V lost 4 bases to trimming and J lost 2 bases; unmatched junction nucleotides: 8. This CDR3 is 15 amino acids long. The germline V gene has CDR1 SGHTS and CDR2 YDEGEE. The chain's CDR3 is CASSLWLAEQETQYF. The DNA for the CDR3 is TGTGCCAGCAGCCTCTGGCTAGCGGAACAAGAGACCCAGTACTTC.

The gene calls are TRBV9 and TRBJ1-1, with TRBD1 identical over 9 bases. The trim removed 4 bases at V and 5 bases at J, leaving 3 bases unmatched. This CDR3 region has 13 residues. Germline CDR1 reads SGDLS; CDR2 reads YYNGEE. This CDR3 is CASSRQGGTEAFF. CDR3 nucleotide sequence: TGTGCCAGCAGCCGACAGGGGGGGACTGAAGCTTTCTTT.

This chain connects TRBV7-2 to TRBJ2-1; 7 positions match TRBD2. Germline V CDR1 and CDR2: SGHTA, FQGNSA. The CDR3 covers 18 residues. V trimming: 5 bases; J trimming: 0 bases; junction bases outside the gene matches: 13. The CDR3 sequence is CASSTGGGGRNSYNEQFF. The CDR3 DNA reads TGTGCCAGCAGCACCGGCGGTGGCGGGAGAAACTCCTACAATGAGCAGTTCTTC. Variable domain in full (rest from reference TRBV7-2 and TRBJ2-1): GAGVSQSPSNKVTEKGKDVELRCDPISGHTALYWYRQSLGQGLEFLIYFQGNSAPDKSGLPSDRFSAERTGGSVSTLTIQRTQQEDSAVYLCASSTGGGGRNSYNEQFFGPGTRLTVL.

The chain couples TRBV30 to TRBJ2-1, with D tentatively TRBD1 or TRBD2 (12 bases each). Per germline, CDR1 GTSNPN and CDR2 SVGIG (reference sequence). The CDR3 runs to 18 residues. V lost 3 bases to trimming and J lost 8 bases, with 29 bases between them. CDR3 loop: CAWRSGQGATSGSYEQFF. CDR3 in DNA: TGTGCCTGGAGATCGGGACAGGGGGCGACTAGCGGGAGTTATGAGCAGTTCTTC.

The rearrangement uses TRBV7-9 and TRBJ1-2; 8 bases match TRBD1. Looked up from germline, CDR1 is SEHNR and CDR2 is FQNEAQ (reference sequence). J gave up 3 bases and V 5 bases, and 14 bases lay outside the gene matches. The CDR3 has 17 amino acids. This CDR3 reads CASSAGPGTGTDYGYTF. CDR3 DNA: TGTGCCAGCAGCGCCGGCCCCGGGACAGGAACAGACTATGGCTACACCTTC. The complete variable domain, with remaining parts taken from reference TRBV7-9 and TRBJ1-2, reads DTGVSQNPRHKITKRGQNVTFRCDPISEHNRLYWYRQTLGQGPEFLTYFQNEAQLEKSRLLSDRFSAERPKGSFSTLEIQRTEQGDSAMYLCASSAGPGTGTDYGYTFGSGTRLTVV.

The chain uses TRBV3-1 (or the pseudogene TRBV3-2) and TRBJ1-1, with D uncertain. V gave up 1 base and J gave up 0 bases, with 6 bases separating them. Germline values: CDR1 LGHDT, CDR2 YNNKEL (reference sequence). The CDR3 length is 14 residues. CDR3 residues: CASSQGGLNTEAFF. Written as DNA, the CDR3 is TGTGCCAGCAGCCAAGGAGGGCTGAACACTGAAGCTTTCTTT.

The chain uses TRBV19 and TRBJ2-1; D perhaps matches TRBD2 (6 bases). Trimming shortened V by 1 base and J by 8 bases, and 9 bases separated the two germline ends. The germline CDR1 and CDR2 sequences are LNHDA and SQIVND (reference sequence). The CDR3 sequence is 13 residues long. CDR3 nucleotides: TGTGCCAGTAGTATAGTGGAGGGGCATGAGCAGTTCTTC. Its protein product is CASSIVEGHEQFF.

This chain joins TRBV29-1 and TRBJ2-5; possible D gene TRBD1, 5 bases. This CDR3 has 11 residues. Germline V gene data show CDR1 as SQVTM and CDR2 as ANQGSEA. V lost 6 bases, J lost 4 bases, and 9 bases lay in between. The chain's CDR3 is CSVGEAETQYF. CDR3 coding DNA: TGCAGCGTAGGGGAAGCAGAGACCCAGTACTTC.

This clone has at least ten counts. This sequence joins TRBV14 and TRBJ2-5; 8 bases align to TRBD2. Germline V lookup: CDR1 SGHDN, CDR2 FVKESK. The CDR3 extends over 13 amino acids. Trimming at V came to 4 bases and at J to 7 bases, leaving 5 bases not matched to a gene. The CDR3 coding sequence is TGTGCCAGCAGCCGGAGCGGGAGCGGGACCCAGTACTTC. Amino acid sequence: CASSRSGSGTQYF. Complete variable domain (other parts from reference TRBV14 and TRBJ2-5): EAGVTQFPSHSVIEKGQTVTLRCDPISGHDNLYWYRRVMGKEIKFLLHFVKESKQDESGMPNNRFLAERTGGTYSTLKVQPAELEDSGVYFCASSRSGSGTQYFGPGTRLLVL.

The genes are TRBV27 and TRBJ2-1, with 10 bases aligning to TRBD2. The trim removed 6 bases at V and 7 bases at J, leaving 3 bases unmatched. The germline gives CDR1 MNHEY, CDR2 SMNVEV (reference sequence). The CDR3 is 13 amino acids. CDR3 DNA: TGTGCCAGCAGACTAGCGGGGTATAATGAGCAGTTCTTC. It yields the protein CASRLAGYNEQFF.

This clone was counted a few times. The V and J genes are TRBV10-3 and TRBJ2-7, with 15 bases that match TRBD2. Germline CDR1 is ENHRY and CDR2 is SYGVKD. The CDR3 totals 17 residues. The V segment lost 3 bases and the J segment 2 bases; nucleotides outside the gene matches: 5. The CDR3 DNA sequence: TGTGCCATCAGTGATCCGGGACTAGCGGGAGGTGCCTACGAGCAGTACTTC. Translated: CAISDPGLAGGAYEQYF.

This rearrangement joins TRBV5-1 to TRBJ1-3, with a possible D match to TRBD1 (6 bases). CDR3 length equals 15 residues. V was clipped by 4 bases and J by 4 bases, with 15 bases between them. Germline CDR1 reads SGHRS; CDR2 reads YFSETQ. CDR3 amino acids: CASSPRGGRGNTIYF. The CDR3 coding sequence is TGCGCCAGCAGCCCTCGGGGGGGGCGCGGAAACACCATATATTTT.

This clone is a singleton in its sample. The CDR3 region has the DNA TGTGCCAGCAGCCAGGGACTAGCGGGGGGTCCCAGGTACTTC. It codes for CASSQGLAGGPRYF. J is TRBJ2-7 and V is TRBV11-2, with 15 bases fitting TRBD2. The CDR3 spans 14 residues. Per germline, CDR1 SGHAT and CDR2 FQNNGV. J gave up 12 bases and V 5 bases, and 8 bases lay outside the gene matches.

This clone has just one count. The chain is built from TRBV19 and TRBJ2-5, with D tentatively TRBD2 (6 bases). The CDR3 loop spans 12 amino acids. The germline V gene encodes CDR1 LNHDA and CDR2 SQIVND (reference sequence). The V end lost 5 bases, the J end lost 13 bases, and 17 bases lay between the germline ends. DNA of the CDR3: TGTGCCAGTAGTGGGACTCCTGACGGTGGGTACTTC. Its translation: CASSGTPDGGYF. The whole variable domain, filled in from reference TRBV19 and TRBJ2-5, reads DGGITQSPKYLFRKEGQNVTLSCEQNLNHDAMYWYRQDPGQGLRLIYYSQIVNDFQKGDIAEGYSVSREKKESFPLTVTSAQKNPTAFYLCASSGTPDGGYFGPGTRLLVL.

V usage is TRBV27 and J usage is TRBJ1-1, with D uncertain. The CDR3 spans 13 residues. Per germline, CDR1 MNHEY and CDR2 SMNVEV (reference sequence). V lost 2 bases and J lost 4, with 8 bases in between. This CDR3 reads CASSLLRSTEAFF. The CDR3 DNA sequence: TGTGCCAGCAGTTTACTAAGGAGCACTGAAGCTTTCTTT.

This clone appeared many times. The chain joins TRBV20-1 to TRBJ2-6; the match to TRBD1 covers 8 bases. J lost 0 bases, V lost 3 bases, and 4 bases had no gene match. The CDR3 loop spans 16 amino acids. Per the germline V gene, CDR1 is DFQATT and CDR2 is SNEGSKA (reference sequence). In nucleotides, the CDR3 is TGCAGTGCTAGTATACAGGGGGGCTCTGGGGCCAACGTCCTGACTTTC. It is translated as CSASIQGGSGANVLTF.

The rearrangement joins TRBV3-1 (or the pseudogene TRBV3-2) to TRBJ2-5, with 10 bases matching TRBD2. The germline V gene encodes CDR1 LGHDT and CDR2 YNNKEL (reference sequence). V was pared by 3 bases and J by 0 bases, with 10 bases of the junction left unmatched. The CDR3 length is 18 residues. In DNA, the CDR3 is TGTGCCAGCAGCCAGACCGCCGGGACTAGCGCGGACCAAGAGACCCAGTACTTC. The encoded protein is CASSQTAGTSADQETQYF.

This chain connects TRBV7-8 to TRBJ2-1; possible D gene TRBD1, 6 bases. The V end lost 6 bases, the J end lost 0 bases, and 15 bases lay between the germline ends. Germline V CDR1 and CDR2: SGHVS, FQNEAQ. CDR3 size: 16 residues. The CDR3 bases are TGTGCCAGCAGTACGAGGGGGATCAGCTCCTACAATGAGCAGTTCTTC. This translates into CASSTRGISSYNEQFF.

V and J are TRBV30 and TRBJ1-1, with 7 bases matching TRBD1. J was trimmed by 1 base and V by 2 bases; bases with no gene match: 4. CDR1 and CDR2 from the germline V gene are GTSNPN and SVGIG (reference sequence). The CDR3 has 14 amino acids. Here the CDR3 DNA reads TGTGCCTGGAGTACAGGGGTTGGGAACACTGAAGCTTTCTTT. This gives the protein CAWSTGVGNTEAFF.

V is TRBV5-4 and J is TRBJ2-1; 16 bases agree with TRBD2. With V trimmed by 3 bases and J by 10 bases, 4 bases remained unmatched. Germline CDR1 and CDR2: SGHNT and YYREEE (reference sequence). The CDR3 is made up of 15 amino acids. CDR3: CASSWGLAGGGEQFF. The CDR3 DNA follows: TGTGCCAGCAGCTGGGGACTAGCGGGAGGGGGGGAGCAGTTCTTC.

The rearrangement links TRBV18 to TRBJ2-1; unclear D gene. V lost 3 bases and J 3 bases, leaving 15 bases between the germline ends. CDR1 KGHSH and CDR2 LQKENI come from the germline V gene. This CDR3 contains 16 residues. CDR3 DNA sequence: TGTGCCAGCTCACCTCCTTCAAGCGCCCACTACAATGAGCAGTTCTTC. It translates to CASSPPSSAHYNEQFF.

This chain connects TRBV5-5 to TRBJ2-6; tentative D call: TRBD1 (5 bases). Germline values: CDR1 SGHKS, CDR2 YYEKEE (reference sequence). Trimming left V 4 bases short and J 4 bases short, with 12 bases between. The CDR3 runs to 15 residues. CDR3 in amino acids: CASSPQGSGANVLTF. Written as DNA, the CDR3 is TGTGCCAGCAGCCCCCAGGGTTCCGGGGCCAACGTCCTGACTTTC.